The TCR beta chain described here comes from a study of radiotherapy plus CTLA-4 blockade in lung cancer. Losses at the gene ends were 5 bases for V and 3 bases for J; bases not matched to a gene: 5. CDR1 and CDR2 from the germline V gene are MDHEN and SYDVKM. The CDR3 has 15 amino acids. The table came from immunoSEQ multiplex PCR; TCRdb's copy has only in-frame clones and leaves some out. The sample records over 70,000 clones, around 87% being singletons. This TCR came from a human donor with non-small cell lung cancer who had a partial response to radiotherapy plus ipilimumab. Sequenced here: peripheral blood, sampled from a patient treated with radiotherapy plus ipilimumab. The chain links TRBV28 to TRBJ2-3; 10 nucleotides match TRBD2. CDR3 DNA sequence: TGTGCCAGCAGTATCGCTAGCGGGAGTACAGATACGCAGTATTTT. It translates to CASSIASGSTDTQYF.